Listed below are T cell receptor beta chains from one sample, sequenced in a study of cytomegalovirus exposure and HLA in healthy donors. This table comes from immunoSEQ multiplex PCR, and its TCRdb copy is limited to in-frame clones, with some not included. The sample yields around 37,000 clones, 82% seen once. Sequenced input: PBMCs. The receptors were gathered from a woman aged 18-29 years in good health and CMV-seropositive. Both conserved end residues are part of each CDR3. D genes are given only for firm matches. Clone size is given for some rows only: seen once, a few or many times, or a class if the clone is expanded.

TRBV28	few	TRBD1	TRBJ2-7	14	CANSPQGARYEQYF	TGTGCCAATTCGCCTCAGGGGGCTCGGTACGAGCAGTACTTC
TRBV5-4	once	.	TRBJ2-5	14	CASSSPSPQETQYF	TGTGCCAGCAGCTCACCCAGTCCCCAAGAGACCCAGTACTTC
TRBV30	.	TRBD2	TRBJ2-5	13	CAWKGTSQETQYF	TGTGCCTGGAAGGGGACTAGCCAAGAGACCCAGTACTTC
TRBV6-1	few	TRBD2	TRBJ2-2	15	CASSEASGGAGELFF	TGTGCCAGCAGTGAAGCGAGCGGGGGGGCCGGGGAGCTGTTTTTT
TRBV28	once	.	TRBJ2-3	16	CASSLSGGGSTDTQYF	TGTGCCAGCAGTTTAAGTGGAGGCGGTAGCACAGATACGCAGTATTTT
TRBV28	.	TRBD2	TRBJ2-7	16	CASSPKRGAGGPKQYF	TGTGCCAGCAGTCCCAAGCGCGGAGCGGGAGGGCCGAAACAGTACTTC
TRBV29-1	.	.	TRBJ1-2	13	CSVEGRANYGYTF	TGCAGCGTTGAAGGGAGGGCCAACTATGGCTACACCTTC
TRBV7-2	few	TRBD1	TRBJ2-5	13	CASSWGQQETQYF	TGTGCCAGCAGCTGGGGACAGCAAGAGACCCAGTACTTC
TRBV7-2	few	.	TRBJ2-3	17	CASSLGPAGLSTDTQYF	TGTGCCAGCAGCTTAGGCCCCGCGGGGTTATCGACAGATACGCAGTATTTT
TRBV7-9	.	TRBD2	TRBJ2-7	16	CASSISGSTSSYEQYF	TGTGCCAGCAGCATTAGCGGGAGCACCTCATCCTACGAGCAGTACTTC
TRBV5-1	few	.	TRBJ1-1	14	CASSLQTGNTEAFF	TGCGCCAGCAGCCTTCAAACAGGGAACACTGAAGCTTTCTTT
TRBV5-4	.	.	TRBJ2-2	15	CASSLGGGRAGELFF	TGTGCCAGCAGCTTGGGTGGGGGCCGCGCCGGGGAGCTGTTTTTT
TRBV21-1	once	.	TRBJ1-5	18	CASSKGRGRFASNQPQHF	TGTGCCAGCAGCAAAGGGAGGGGTAGGTTTGCTAGCAATCAGCCCCAGCATTTT
TRBV6-1	.	.	TRBJ1-1	11	CATLLNTEAFF	TGTGCCACCCTACTAAACACTGAAGCTTTCTTT
TRBV4-1	once	TRBD2	TRBJ2-3	17	CASSRLLTSGGTDTQYF	TGCGCCAGCAGCCGCCTATTGACTAGCGGGGGAACAGATACGCAGTATTTT
TRBV11-2	.	TRBD1	TRBJ2-1	14	CASSFDRGWGEQFF	TGTGCCAGCAGCTTTGACAGGGGGTGGGGTGAGCAGTTCTTC
TRBV7-3	.	TRBD2	TRBJ2-1	15	CASSSSGGPYNEQFF	TGTGCCAGCAGTTCTAGCGGGGGACCCTACAATGAGCAGTTCTTC
TRBV11-3	.	TRBD2	TRBJ2-3	18	CASSPGAGLAGGKHTQYF	TGTGCCAGCAGCCCAGGAGCCGGACTAGCGGGAGGGAAGCATACGCAGTATTTT
TRBV29-1	.	TRBD2	TRBJ2-1	17	CSVESPGLAGTNNEQFF	TGCAGCGTTGAATCCCCCGGACTAGCAGGAACCAACAATGAGCAGTTCTTC
TRBV6-4	.	.	TRBJ2-3	17	CASSDSSQGSGTDTQYF	TGTGCCAGCAGTGACTCGAGTCAGGGGTCAGGCACAGATACGCAGTATTTT
TRBV7-9	once	.	TRBJ1-2	16	CASSLTRDIINYGYTF	TGTGCCAGCAGCTTAACCCGGGACATAATAAACTATGGCTACACCTTC
TRBV10-3	once	.	TRBJ1-2	15	CAISGFPAGPGGYTF	TGTGCCATCAGTGGCTTCCCCGCAGGGCCAGGTGGCTACACCTTC
TRBV18	few	TRBD2	TRBJ2-1	17	CASSPGLAARSYNEQFF	TGTGCCAGCTCACCCGGACTAGCGGCCCGCTCCTACAATGAGCAGTTCTTC
TRBV21-1	.	.	TRBJ2-7	16	CASSKIGETEAYEQYF	TGTGCCAGCAGCAAAATTGGCGAGACAGAGGCCTACGAGCAGTACTTC
TRBV10-1	.	.	TRBJ1-3	17	CASSGSAQEGSGNTIYF	TGCGCCAGCAGTGGGTCCGCACAGGAGGGTTCTGGAAACACCATATATTTT
TRBV9	.	.	TRBJ2-1	18	CASSDNMGGTNSYNEQFF	TGTGCCAGCAGCGATAATATGGGGGGAACCAACTCCTACAATGAGCAGTTCTTC
TRBV5-1	.	TRBD1	TRBJ2-7	16	CASSLAPQGGGYEQYF	TGCGCCAGCAGCTTGGCCCCACAGGGGGGTGGCTACGAGCAGTACTTC
TRBV7-9	.	.	TRBJ2-5	15	CASSLVAAGQETQYF	TGTGCCAGCAGCTTAGTTGCCGCGGGTCAAGAGACCCAGTACTTC